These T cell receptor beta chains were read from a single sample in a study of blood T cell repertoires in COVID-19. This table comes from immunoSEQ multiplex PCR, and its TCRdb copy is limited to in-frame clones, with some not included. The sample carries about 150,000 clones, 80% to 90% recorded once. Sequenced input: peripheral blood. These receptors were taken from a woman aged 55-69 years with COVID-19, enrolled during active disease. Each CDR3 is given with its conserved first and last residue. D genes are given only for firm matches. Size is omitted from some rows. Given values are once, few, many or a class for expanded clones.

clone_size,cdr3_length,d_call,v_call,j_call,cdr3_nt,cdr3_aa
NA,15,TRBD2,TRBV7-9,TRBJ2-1,TGTGCCAGCAAGTCCGTTGCGGGGGGCTACAATGAGCAGTTCTTC,CASKSVAGGYNEQFF
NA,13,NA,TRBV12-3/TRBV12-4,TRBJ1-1,TGTGCCAGCAACCTTCCAGGGGATACTGAAGCTTTCTTT,CASNLPGDTEAFF
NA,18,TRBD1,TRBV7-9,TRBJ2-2,TGTGCCAGCAGCCCGCAGATGGGGACAGGGGGCAACACCGGGGAGCTGTTTTTT,CASSPQMGTGGNTGELFF
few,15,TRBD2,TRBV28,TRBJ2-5,TGTGCCAGCAGCATAAGCGGGAGTTTTCAAGAGACCCAGTACTTC,CASSISGSFQETQYF
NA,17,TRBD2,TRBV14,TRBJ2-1,TGTGCCAGCAGCCCGACTAGCGGGATGAGTGGGTACAATGAGCAGTTCTTC,CASSPTSGMSGYNEQFF
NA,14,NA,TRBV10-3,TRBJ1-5,TGTGCCATCAACTCCGGGGGAAGCAATCAGCCCCAGCATTTT,CAINSGGSNQPQHF
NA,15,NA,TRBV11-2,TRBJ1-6,TGTGCCAGCAGCTATAACAGGGCGGATAATTCACCCCTCCACTTT,CASSYNRADNSPLHF
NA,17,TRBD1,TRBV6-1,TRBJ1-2,TGTGCCAGCAGTGATACTGGACAGGGGGCTTCATACTATGGCTACACCTTC,CASSDTGQGASYYGYTF
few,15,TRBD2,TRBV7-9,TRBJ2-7,TGTGCCAGCAGCTTTAGCGGGAGCCAGGGCTACGAGCAGTACTTC,CASSFSGSQGYEQYF
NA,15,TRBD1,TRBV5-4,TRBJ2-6,TGTGCCAGCTGGGACAGGGTGGCTGGGGCCAACGTCCTGACTTTC,CASWDRVAGANVLTF
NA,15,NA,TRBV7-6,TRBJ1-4,TGTGCCAGCAGTCGATACAGGGCAACGAATGAAAAACTGTTTTTT,CASSRYRATNEKLFF
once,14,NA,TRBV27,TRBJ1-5,TGTGCCAGCAGTGGGCGGGGGCTGGATCAGCCCCAGCATTTT,CASSGRGLDQPQHF
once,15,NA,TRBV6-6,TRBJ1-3,TGTGCCAGCAGACCACAGGGCGTCTCTGGAAACACCATATATTTT,CASRPQGVSGNTIYF
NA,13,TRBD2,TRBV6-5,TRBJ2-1,TGTGCCAGCAGTTACTCAGCTAGCGGAAGGCAGTTCTTC,CASSYSASGRQFF
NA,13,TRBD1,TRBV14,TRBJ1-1,TGTGCCAGCAGCCGACAGGGTTACACTGAAGCTTTCTTT,CASSRQGYTEAFF
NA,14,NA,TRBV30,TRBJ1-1,TGTGCCTGGAGTGTCGTACAGCCGATCACTGAAGCTTTCTTT,CAWSVVQPITEAFF
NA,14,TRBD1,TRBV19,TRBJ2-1,TGTGCCTCCACCCGGGACAGGGTTGACAATGAGCAGTTCTTC,CASTRDRVDNEQFF
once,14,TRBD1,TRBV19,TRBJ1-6,TGTGCCAGCGAGACCGGACAGGGCGGAACACCCCTCCACTTT,CASETGQGGTPLHF
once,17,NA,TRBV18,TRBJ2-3,TGTGCCAGCTCACCACGGGCAGGGGGGACTAGCACAGATACGCAGTATTTT,CASSPRAGGTSTDTQYF
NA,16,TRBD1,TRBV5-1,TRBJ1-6,TGCGCCAGCAGCTTGGTGGGGGGACAGCCAGATTCACCCCTCCACTTT,CASSLVGGQPDSPLHF
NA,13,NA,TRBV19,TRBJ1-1,TGTGCCAGTAACCCTGGGGGCGGGACTGAAGCTTTCTTT,CASNPGGGTEAFF
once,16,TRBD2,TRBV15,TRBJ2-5,TGTGCCACCAGCATCGGGACTAGCGGGGGCCAAGAGACCCAGTACTTC,CATSIGTSGGQETQYF
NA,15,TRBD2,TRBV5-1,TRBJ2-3,TGCGCCAGCAGCGTGACTAGCGGGAGCACAGATACGCAGTATTTT,CASSVTSGSTDTQYF
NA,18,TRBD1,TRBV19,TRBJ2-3,TGTGCCAGTAGTACCACCTGGACAGGACGAGAGCACACAGATACGCAGTATTTT,CASSTTWTGREHTDTQYF
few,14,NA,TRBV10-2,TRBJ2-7,TGCGCCAGCAGTGAATCCGGGAATGGCTACGAGCAGTACTTC,CASSESGNGYEQYF
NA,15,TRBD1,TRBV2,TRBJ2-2,TGTGCCAGCAGTGGACAGGGGTTGCGCACCGGGGAGCTGTTTTTT,CASSGQGLRTGELFF
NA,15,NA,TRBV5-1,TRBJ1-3,TGCGCCAGCAGCCTCGACAGCCAATCTGGAAACACCATATATTTT,CASSLDSQSGNTIYF
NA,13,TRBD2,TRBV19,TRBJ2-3,TGTGCCAGTAGGTCTAGCGGGAGTACTCCGGAGTATTTT,CASRSSGSTPEYF
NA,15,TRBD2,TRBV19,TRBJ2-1,TGTGCCAGTAGACTAGGGACTAGCCGGGTAGATGAGCAGTTCTTC,CASRLGTSRVDEQFF
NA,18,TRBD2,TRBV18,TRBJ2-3,TGTGCCAGCTCGAAGACCCGACTAGCGGGGGGTAGCACAGATACGCAGTATTTT,CASSKTRLAGGSTDTQYF
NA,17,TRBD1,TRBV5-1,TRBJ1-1,TGCGCCAGCAGCTCGGGATGGACAGGAAAATTGAACACTGAAGCTTTCTTT,CASSSGWTGKLNTEAFF
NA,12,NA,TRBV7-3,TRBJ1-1,TGTGCCAGCAGCCAAGGGGGCACTGAAGCTTTCTTT,CASSQGGTEAFF
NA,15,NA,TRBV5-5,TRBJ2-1,TGTGCCAGCAGCTTGTTACAGGGGAGGTTGAATGAGCAGTTCTTC,CASSLLQGRLNEQFF
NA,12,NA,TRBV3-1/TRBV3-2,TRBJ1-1,TGTGCCAGCGGGGAGTGGAACACTGAAGCTTTCTTT,CASGEWNTEAFF
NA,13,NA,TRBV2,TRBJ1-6,TGTGCCAGCAGTGCGGAGGGTTCCTCACCCCTCCACTTT,CASSAEGSSPLHF
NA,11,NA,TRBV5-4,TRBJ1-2,TGTGCCAGCAGCGCTCGGACAGTCTACACCTTC,CASSARTVYTF
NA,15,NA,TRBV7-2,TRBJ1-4,TGTGCCAGCAGCTTAGTCGGGGGAAATAATGAAAAACTGTTTTTT,CASSLVGGNNEKLFF
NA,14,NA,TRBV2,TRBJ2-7,TGTGCCAGCACCTCGCCACAGGGTTCCTACGAGCAGTACTTC,CASTSPQGSYEQYF
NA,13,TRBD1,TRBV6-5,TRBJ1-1,TGTGCCAGCAGGGAGACAGGGCTCCCTGAAGCTTTCTTT,CASRETGLPEAFF
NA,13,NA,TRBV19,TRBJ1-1,TGTGCCAGTAGTATTGTCCCCTCTCCCGAAGCTTTCTTT,CASSIVPSPEAFF
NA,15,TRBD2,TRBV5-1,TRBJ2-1,TGCGCCAGCAGCCAGACTAGCGGGAGTTCAAATGAGCAGTTCTTC,CASSQTSGSSNEQFF
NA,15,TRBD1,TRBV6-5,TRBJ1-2,TGTGCCAGCAGTTACTCGGGACAGGGGAACTATGGCTACACCTTC,CASSYSGQGNYGYTF